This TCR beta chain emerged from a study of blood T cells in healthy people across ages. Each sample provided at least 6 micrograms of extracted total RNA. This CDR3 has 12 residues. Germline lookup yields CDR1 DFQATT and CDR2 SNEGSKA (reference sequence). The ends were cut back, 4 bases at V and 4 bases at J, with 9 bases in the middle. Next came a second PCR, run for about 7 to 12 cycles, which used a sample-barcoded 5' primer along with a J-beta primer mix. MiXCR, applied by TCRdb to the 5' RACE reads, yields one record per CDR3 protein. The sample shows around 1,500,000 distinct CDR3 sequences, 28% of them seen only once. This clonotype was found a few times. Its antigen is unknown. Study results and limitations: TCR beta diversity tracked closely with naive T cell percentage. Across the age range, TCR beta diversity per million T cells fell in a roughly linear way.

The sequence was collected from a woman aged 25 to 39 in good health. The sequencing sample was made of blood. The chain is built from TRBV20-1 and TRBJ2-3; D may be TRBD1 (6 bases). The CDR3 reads CSANRVADTQYF. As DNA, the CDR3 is TGCAGTGCTAACAGGGTGGCAGATACGCAGTATTTT.